This TCR beta chain emerged from a study of siplizumab effects on memory and regulatory T cells. General study results and limits: Alloreactive sequences tracing back to unstimulated CD4+ memory cells fell significantly with siplizumab. Among alloreactive clones, only a minor fraction mapped to unstimulated subsets. Proliferating siplizumab-cultured Tregs lacked confirmed suppressive function. Naive T cells appeared more diverse than memory cells and seemed to be major alloresponse contributors.

Sequenced by immunoSEQ multiplex PCR; TCRdb stores in-frame clones only, minus some. The sample lists about 97,000 clones; about 90% were seen once. The germline gives CDR1 LNHDA, CDR2 SQIVND (reference sequence). The CDR3 loop spans 13 amino acids. V gave up 8 bases and J gave up 4 bases; unmatched junction bases: 7. Notes on this clone: What it recognizes is unknown.

V gene TRBV19 combines with J gene TRBJ2-7; 8 bases align to TRBD2. The source of this sequence is a human donor in good health. The sequenced sample was non-Treg CD4+ T cells sorted from blood. CDR3 amino acids: CASGQRGTYEQYF. The CDR3 DNA reads TGTGCCAGTGGCCAGCGGGGGACTTACGAGCAGTACTTC.